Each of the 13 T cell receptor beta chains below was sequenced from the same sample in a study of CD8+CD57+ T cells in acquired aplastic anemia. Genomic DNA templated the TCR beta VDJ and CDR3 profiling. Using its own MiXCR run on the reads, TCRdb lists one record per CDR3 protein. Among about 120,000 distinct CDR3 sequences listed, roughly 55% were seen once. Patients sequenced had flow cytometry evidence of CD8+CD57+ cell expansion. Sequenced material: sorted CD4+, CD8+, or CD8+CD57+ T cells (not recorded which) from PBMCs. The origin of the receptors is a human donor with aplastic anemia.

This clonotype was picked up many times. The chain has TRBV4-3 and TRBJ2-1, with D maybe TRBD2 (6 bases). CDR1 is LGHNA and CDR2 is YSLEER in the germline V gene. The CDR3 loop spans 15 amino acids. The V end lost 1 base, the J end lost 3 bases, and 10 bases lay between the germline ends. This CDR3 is CASSQGLDYYNEQFF. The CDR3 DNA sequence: TGCGCCAGCAGCCAAGGTTTGGACTACTACAATGAGCAGTTCTTC.

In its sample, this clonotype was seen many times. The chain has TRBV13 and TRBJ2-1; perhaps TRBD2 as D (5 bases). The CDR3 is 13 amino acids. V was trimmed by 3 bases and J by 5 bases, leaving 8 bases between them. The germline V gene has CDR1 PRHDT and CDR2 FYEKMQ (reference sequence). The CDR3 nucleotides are TGTGCCAGCAGCTTGAGCGGCAACAATGAGCAGTTCTTC. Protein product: CASSLSGNNEQFF.

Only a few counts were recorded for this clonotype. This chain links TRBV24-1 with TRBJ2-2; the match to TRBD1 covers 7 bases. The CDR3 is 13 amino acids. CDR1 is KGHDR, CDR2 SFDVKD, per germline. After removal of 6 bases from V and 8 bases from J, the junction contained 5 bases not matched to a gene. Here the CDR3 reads CATSLQGLGELFF. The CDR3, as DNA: TGTGCCACCAGTCTACAGGGGTTGGGGGAGCTGTTTTTT.

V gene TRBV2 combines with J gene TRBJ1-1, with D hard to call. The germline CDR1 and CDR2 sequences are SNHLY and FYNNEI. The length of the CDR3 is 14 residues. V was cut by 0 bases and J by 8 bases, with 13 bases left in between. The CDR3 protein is CASSEALRGIEAFF. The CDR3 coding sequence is TGTGCCAGCAGTGAAGCGCTTCGAGGGATCGAAGCTTTCTTT.

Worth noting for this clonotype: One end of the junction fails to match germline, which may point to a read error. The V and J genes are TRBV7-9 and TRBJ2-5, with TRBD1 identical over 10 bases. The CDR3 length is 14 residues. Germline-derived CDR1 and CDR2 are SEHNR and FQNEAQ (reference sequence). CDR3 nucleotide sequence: TGTGCCAGCGGCTTGACAGGGGGCGTAGAGATCCAGTACTTC. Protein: CASGLTGGVEIQYF.

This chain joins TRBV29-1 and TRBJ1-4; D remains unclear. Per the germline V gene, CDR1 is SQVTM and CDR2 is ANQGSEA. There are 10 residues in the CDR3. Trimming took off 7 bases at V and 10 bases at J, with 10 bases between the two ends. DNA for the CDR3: TGCAGCGCCTTGGACGTAAAACTGTTTTTT. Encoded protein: CSALDVKLFF.

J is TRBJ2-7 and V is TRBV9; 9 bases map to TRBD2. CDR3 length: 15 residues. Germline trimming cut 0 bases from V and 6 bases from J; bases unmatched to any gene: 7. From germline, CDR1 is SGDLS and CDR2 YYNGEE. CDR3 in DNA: TGTGCCAGCAGCGTAGATACGACTAGCGGAGCCGAGCAGTACTTC. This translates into CASSVDTTSGAEQYF. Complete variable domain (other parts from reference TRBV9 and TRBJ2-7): DSGVTQTPKHLITATGQRVTLRCSPRSGDLSVYWYQQSLDQGLQFLIQYYNGEERAKGNILERFSAQQFPDLHSELNLSSLELGDSALYFCASSVDTTSGAEQYFGPGTRLTVT.

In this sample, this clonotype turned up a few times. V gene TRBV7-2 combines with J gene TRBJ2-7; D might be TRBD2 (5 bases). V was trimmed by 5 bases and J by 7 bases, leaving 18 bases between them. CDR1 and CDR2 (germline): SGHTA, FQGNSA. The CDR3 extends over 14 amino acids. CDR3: CASSLNTGVGEQYF. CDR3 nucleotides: TGTGCCAGCAGCCTGAACACCGGGGTGGGAGAGCAGTACTTC. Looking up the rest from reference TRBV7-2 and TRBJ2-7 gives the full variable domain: GAGVSQSPSNKVTEKGKDVELRCDPISGHTALYWYRQSLGQGLEFLIYFQGNSAPDKSGLPSDRFSAERTGGSVSTLTIQRTQQEDSAVYLCASSLNTGVGEQYFGPGTRLTVT.

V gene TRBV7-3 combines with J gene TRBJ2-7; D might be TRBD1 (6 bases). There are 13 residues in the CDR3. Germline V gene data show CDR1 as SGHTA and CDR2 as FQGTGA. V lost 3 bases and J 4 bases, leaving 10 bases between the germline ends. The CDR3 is CASSFQQGYEQYF. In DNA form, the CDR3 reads TGTGCCAGCAGCTTCCAACAGGGTTACGAGCAGTACTTC.

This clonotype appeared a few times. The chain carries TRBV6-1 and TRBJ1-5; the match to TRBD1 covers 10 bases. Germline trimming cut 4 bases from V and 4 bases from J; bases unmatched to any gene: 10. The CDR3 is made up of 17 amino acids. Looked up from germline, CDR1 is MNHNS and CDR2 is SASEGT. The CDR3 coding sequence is TGTGCCAGCAGTGTGACGGTAAGGACAGGGGGTAATCAGCCCCAGCATTTT. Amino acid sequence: CASSVTVRTGGNQPQHF.

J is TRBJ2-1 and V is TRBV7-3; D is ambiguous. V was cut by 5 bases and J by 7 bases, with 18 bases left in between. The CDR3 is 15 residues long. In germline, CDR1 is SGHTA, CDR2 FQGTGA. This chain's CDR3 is CASSLGLLSGNEQFF. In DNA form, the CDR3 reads TGTGCCAGCAGCCTAGGGCTCCTCTCTGGGAATGAGCAGTTCTTC.

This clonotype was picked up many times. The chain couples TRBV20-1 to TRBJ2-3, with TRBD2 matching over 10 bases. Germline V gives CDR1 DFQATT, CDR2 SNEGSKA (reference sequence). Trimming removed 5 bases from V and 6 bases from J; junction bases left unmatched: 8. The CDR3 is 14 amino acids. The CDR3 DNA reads TGCAGTGCTGTCCTAGCGGGAGCCGTCGATACGCAGTATTTT. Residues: CSAVLAGAVDTQYF.

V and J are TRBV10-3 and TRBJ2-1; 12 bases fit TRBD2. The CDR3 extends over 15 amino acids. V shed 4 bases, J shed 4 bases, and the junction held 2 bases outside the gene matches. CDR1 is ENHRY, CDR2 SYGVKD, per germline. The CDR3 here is CAISAGLAGYNEQFF. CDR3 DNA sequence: TGTGCCATCAGTGCAGGACTAGCGGGGTACAATGAGCAGTTCTTC.